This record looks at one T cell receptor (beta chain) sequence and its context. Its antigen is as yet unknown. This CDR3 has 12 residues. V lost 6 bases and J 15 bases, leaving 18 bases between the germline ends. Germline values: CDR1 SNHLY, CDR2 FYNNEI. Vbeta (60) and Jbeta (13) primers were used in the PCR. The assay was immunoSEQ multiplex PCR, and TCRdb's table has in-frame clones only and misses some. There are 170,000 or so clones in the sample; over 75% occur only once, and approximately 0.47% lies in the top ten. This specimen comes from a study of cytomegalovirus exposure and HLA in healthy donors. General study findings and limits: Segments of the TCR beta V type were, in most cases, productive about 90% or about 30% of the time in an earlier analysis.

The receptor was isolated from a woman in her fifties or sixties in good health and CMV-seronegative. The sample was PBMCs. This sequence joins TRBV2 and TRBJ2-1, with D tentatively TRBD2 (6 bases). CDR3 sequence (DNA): TGTGCCAGCAGGGAGGGCCCTGTTCTATGGTTCTTC. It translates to CASREGPVLWFF.